The 8 T cell receptor beta chains presented below share a single source sample, sequenced in a study of T cells after yellow fever vaccination. TCRdb re-derived calls from the 5' RACE reads in MiXCR, one entry per CDR3 protein. Here the sample spans about 400,000 distinct CDR3 sequences, 6.2% being singletons. The source material was PBMCs, sampled 5 days after the yellow fever booster vaccination. These receptors were obtained from a man aged 30 to 45 who received the YFV17D yellow fever vaccine.

This clonotype has a handful of counts. V usage is TRBV18 and J usage is TRBJ2-1; 14 positions agree with TRBD2. The CDR3 loop spans 21 amino acids. V shed 3 bases and J 6 bases; nucleotides not matched to a gene: 19. Per germline, CDR1 KGHSH and CDR2 LQKENI. The CDR3, as DNA: TGTGCCAGCTCACCTCCTTCGTGGGGAAGACTAGCGGGAGGGCCCTCCAATGAGCAGTTCTTC. Encoded protein: CASSPPSWGRLAGGPSNEQFF.

The J gene is TRBJ1-1, the V gene TRBV3-1; D remains ambiguous. Trimming cost V 0 bases and J 11 bases, with 10 bases left between them. Per the germline V gene, CDR1 is LGHDT and CDR2 is YNNKEL (reference sequence). CDR3 length: 12 residues. CDR3 coding DNA: TGTGCCAGCAGCCAAGATGGCAGGAATGCTTTCTTT. This codes for CASSQDGRNAFF.

CDR3 sequence: CASSLAPGTIQETQYF. Here the CDR3 DNA reads TGTGCCAGCAGCTTAGCGCCCGGGACCATACAAGAGACCCAGTACTTC. The chain is built from TRBV7-2 and TRBJ2-5; D possibly uses TRBD1 or TRBD2 (5 bases each). The germline CDR1 and CDR2 sequences are SGHTA and FQGNSA. V dropped 0 bases and J dropped 2 bases, with 13 bases sitting between them. The CDR3 is 16 residues long.

The chain carries TRBV5-4 and TRBJ2-7, with a possible D match to TRBD1 (6 bases). V lost 2 bases and J 0 bases, leaving 18 bases between the germline ends. Looked up from germline, CDR1 is SGHNT and CDR2 is YYREEE (reference sequence). The CDR3 is 17 residues long. CDR3 amino acids: CASSLTRTVDPSYEQYF. In DNA form, the CDR3 reads TGTGCCAGCAGCTTAACCCGGACAGTAGATCCCTCCTACGAGCAGTACTTC.

This clonotype was detected many times. V gene TRBV7-2 combines with J gene TRBJ2-7; 10 bases are a match to TRBD2. The junction had 7 bases not matched to a gene; V was cut back by 5 bases and J by 6 bases. The CDR3 covers 14 residues. CDR1 and CDR2 from the germline V gene are SGHTA and FQGNSA. CDR3 coding DNA: TGTGCCAGCAGCCTACTAGCGGGACCCCTCGAGCAGTACTTC. Encoded protein: CASSLLAGPLEQYF.

This rearrangement joins TRBV15 to TRBJ2-7; 8 nucleotides match TRBD2. The germline V gene encodes CDR1 LNHNV and CDR2 YYDKDF (reference sequence). With 4 bases clipped from V and 4 bases from J, the junction kept 9 bases outside the gene matches. The CDR3 runs 15 residues. The CDR3 nucleotides read TGTGCCACCAGCAATCGGCCGGGAGGGATATACGAGCAGTACTTC. Translated: CATSNRPGGIYEQYF.

This clonotype was seen repeatedly, ten times or more. V and J are TRBV14 and TRBJ2-7; D remains unclear. Germline V gene data show CDR1 as SGHDN and CDR2 as FVKESK. V lost 0 bases and J lost 9, with 9 bases in between. The CDR3 spans 12 residues. The CDR3 loop reads CASSQDRLGQYF. The CDR3 bases are TGTGCCAGCAGCCAAGATCGGCTGGGGCAGTACTTC.

On this clonotype itself: A much larger clonotype is one base distant, so this may be a read error. The DNA of the CDR3 is TGCAGTAGCACTAGCGGGAGTTCCCACGAGCAGTACTTC. It translates to CSSTSGSSHEQYF. V usage is TRBV20-1 and J usage is TRBJ2-7, with 11 bases fitting TRBD2. V shed 8 bases, J shed 5 bases, and the junction held 8 bases outside the gene matches. The CDR3 runs to 13 residues. Germline-derived CDR1 and CDR2 are DFQATT and SNEGSKA (reference sequence).